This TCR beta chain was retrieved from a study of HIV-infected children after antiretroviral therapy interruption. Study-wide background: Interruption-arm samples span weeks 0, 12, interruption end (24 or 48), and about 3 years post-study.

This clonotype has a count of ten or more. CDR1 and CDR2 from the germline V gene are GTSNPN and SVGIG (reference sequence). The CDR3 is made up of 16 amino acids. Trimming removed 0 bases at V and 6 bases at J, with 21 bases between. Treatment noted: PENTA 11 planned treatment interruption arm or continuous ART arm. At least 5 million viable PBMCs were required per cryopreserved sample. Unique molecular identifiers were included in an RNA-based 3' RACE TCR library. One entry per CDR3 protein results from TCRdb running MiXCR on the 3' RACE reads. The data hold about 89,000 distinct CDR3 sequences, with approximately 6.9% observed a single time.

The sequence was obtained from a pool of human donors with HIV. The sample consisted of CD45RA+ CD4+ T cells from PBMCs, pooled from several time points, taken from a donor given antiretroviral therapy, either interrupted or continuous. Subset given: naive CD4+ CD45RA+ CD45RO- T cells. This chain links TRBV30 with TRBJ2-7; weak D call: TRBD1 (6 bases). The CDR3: CAWSVKIGGLRAEQYF. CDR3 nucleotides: TGTGCCTGGAGTGTAAAGATTGGGGGCCTCAGGGCCGAGCAGTACTTC.